This TCR beta chain was retrieved from a study of metastatic and nonmetastatic thyroid tumors. Looking at the study overall: Across peripheral blood and tumor or nodule tissue samples taken from malignant and benign thyroid patients, the repertoires were compared with one another.

Study outcomes and limitations: As reported, TCR beta diversity in blood and tumor was significantly higher in malignant thyroid tumors than in benign nodules.

There are 12 residues in the CDR3. The V end was cut by 1 base, the J end by 10 bases, with 11 bases between. The germline gives CDR1 MGHDK, CDR2 SYGVNS. Regarding this clone: What it binds is unknown.

As handled by the study authors: A distant-metastasis classifier for papillary thyroid cancer was built using CDR3 differences across clinicopathological groups. TCRdb reprocessed the PCR reads using MiXCR. The V and J calls reflect TCRdb's pipeline rather than the authors' work. Of 7,000 to 9,500 clones in the sample, roughly 24% were seen once. Patients had received no treatment of any kind before thyroid surgery. Sequenced input: tumor tissue. The receptor was isolated from a female donor with papillary thyroid cancer or a benign thyroid nodule (not recorded which). Some clones in this sample may be carry-over from other donors' samples. This chain connects TRBV25-1 to TRBJ2-7; either TRBD1 or TRBD2 may fit D (6 bases each). The DNA of the CDR3 is TGTGCCAGCAGTGAATGGGGGGCCTATCAGTACTTC. Translated: CASSEWGAYQYF.